This T cell receptor (beta chain) was captured in a study of tumor-infiltrating lymphocytes in primary liver carcinoma. About the study: Staged T1-T3 N0M0, the tumors had sizes that ranged from roughly 4.2 to 10 cm across. Sample yields, roughly 3.65 to 7.13 million productive TCRbeta reads, were similar across the tissue types.

As to this clonotype: Its target is not known. Since a much larger clone is just one base distant, this may be a read error.

Germline DNA was also extracted, and blood RNA derived from unsorted whole blood. Overall study findings and caveats: Tumor-adjacent and tumor-blood pairs displayed less overlap than did pairs of tumor regions. Because of bulk unsorted sampling, CD4+ and CD8+ repertoires were not subjected to comparison.

Constant-region priming of roughly 500 ng total RNA yielded TCR beta cDNA. Sequencing libraries for TCR beta derived from three nested multiplex PCR rounds that used slightly modified ARM-PCR. TCRdb re-analysed the multiplex PCR reads in MiXCR, keeping a single row per CDR3 protein. The sample yields fewer than 350,000 distinct CDR3 sequences, 55% to 65% seen once. This receptor was taken from a man aged 35-49 years with primary liver carcinoma and hepatitis B virus infection. Sequenced sample: peripheral blood.

The CDR3 is CASSMGASGLAQYF. The CDR3 DNA reads as TGTGCCAGCAGTATGGGGGCCAGTGGACTGGCCCAGTACTTC. The chain is built from TRBV6-5 and TRBJ2-5; maybe TRBD1 (6 bases). Germline lookup yields CDR1 MNHEY and CDR2 SVGAGI. Trimming removed 5 bases from V and 9 bases from J, with 19 bases in between. This CDR3 has 14 amino acids.